The T cell receptor beta chain under discussion was sequenced for a study of cytomegalovirus exposure and HLA in healthy donors. PCR involved 60 Vbeta and 13 Jbeta primers. The repertoire was sequenced with immunoSEQ multiplex PCR; TCRdb's copy has only in-frame clones and lacks some. The data show tens of thousands of clones, around 79% seen once. This clone came up once. Its antigen is still unknown. Findings of the study overall: Cytomegalovirus association was listed for 164 TCR beta chains. The authors confirmed in vitro that a few CMV-associated chains were specific for CMV antigens.

The sequence came from a male donor in good health and CMV-seropositive. Input material: PBMCs.

This chain's CDR3 is CATSRVGTGGYEQYF. The CDR3 DNA sequence: TGTGCCACCAGCAGAGTTGGGACAGGGGGCTACGAGCAGTACTTC. V is TRBV15 and J is TRBJ2-7, with 11 positions matching TRBD1. The CDR3 runs to 15 residues. From germline, CDR1 is LNHNV and CDR2 YYDKDF (reference sequence). The V gene end was trimmed by 1 base and the J gene end by 3 bases; junction bases not matched to a gene: 2.